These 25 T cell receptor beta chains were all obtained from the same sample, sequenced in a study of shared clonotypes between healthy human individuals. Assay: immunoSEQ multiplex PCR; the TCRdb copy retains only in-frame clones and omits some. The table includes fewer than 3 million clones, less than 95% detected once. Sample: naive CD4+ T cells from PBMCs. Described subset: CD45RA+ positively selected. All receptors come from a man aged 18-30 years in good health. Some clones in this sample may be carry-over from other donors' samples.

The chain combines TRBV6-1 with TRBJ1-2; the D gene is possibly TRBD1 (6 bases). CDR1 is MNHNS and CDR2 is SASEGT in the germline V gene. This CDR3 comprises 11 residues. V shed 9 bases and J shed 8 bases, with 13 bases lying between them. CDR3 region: CASTGYSGYTF. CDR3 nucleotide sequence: TGTGCCAGTACAGGGTATTCGGGCTACACCTTC.

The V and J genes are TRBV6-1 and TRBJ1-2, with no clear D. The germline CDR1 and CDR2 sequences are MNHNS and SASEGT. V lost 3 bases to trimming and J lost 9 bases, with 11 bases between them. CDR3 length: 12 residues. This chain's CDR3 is CASSDSRMRYTF. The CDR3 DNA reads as TGTGCCAGCAGTGACTCCAGGATGCGCTACACCTTC.

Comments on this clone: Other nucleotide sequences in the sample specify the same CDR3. CDR3 nucleotide sequence: TGCGCCAGCAGCTTCGGAAGGAGCACAGATACGCAGTATTTT. It is translated as CASSFGRSTDTQYF. This chain uses TRBV5-1 with TRBJ2-3, with unresolved D. Germline assignment: CDR1 SGHRS and CDR2 YFSETQ. CDR3 size: 14 residues. V was shortened by 2 bases and J by 0 bases, with 7 bases between the two germline ends.

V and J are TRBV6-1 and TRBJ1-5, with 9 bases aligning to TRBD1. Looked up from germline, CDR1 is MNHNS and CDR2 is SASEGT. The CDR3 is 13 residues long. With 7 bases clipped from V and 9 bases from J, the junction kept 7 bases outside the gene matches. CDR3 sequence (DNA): TGTGCCAGCAAGGGACAGGGTGGCCGGCCCCAGCATTTT. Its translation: CASKGQGGRPQHF.

The CDR3 is CASTPPGQGAVGYTF. The DNA of the CDR3 is TGTGCCAGCACCCCACCGGGACAGGGGGCCGTTGGCTACACCTTC. The chain uses TRBV6-1 and TRBJ1-2, with 12 bases matching TRBD1. The CDR3 is 15 amino acids. The germline CDR1 and CDR2 sequences are MNHNS and SASEGT. V dropped 7 bases and J dropped 7; count of bases not matched to a gene: 10.

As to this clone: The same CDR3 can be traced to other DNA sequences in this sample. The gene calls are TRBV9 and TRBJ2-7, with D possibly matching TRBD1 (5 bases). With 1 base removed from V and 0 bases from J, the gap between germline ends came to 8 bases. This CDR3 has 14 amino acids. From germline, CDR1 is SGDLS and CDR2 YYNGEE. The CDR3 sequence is CASSVTGHSYEQYF. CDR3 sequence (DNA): TGTGCCAGCAGCGTAACAGGACACTCCTACGAGCAGTACTTC.

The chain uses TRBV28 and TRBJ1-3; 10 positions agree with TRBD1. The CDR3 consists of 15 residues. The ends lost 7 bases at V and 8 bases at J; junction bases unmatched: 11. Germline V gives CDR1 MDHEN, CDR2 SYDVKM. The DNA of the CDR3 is TGTGCCAGCACCTCCGCCGGGACAGGGGTTCACACCATATATTTT. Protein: CASTSAGTGVHTIYF.

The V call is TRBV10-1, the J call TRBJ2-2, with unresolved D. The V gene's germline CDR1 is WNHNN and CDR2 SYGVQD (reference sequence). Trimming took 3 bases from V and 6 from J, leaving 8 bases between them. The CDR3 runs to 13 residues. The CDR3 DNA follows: TGCGCCAGCAGTGAAAATCGGCCCGGGGAGCTGTTTTTT. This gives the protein CASSENRPGELFF.

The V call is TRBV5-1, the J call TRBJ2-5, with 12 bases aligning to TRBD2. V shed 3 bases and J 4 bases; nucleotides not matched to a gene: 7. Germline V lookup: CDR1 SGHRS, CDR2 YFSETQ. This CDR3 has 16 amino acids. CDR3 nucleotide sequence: TGCGCCAGCAGCTCCAAGACTAGCGGGAGTGGAGAGACCCAGTACTTC. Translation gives CASSSKTSGSGETQYF. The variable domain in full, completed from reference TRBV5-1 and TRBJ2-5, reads KAGVTQTPRYLIKTRGQQVTLSCSPISGHRSVSWYQQTPGQGLQFLFEYFSETQRNKGNFPGRFSGRQFSNSRSEMNVSTLELGDSALYLCASSSKTSGSGETQYFGPGTRLLVL.

As DNA, the CDR3 is TGTGCCAGCAGCGTAGGCCCCTCGGGACTAGCGGGACTTTACGAGCAGTACTTC. It translates to CASSVGPSGLAGLYEQYF. This sequence joins TRBV9 and TRBJ2-7; TRBD2 matches 13 bases. V shed 0 bases and J 4 bases; nucleotides not matched to a gene: 10. This CDR3 is built from 18 residues. Per germline, CDR1 SGDLS and CDR2 YYNGEE.

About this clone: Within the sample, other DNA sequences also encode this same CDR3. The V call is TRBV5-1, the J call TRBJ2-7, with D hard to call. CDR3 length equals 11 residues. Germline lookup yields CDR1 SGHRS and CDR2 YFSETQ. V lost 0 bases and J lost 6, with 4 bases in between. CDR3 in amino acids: CASSLVGEQYF. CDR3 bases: TGCGCCAGCAGCTTGGTCGGCGAGCAGTACTTC.

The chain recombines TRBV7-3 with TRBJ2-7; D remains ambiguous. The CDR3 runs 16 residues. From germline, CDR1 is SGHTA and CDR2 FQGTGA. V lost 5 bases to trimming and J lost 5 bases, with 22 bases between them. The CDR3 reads CASSEDPPSFPNEQYF. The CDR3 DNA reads TGTGCCAGCAGCGAAGACCCCCCTAGTTTCCCCAACGAGCAGTACTTC.

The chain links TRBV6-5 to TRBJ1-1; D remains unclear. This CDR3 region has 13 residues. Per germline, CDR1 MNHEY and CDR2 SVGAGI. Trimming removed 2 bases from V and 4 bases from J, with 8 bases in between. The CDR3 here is CASSYRALTEAFF. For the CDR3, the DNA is TGTGCCAGCAGTTACAGGGCCCTCACTGAAGCTTTCTTT.

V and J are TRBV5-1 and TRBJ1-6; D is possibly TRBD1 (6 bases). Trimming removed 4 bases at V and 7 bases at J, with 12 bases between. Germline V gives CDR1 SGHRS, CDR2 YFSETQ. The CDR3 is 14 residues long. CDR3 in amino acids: CASSQWTENSPLHF. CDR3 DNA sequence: TGCGCCAGCAGCCAGTGGACAGAAAATTCACCCCTCCACTTT.

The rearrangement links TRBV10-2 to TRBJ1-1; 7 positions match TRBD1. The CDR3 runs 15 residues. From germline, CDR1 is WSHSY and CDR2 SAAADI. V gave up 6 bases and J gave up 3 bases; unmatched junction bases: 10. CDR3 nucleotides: TGCGCCAGCAGGGCCCAGACAGGGTGGGACACTGAAGCTTTCTTT. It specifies CASRAQTGWDTEAFF.

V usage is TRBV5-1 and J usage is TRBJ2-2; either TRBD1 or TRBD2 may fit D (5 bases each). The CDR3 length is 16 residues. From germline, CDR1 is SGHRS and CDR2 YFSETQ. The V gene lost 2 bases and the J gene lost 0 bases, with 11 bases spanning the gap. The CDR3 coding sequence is TGCGCCAGCAGCTTCTACGGGACCGCGAACACCGGGGAGCTGTTTTTT. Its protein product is CASSFYGTANTGELFF.

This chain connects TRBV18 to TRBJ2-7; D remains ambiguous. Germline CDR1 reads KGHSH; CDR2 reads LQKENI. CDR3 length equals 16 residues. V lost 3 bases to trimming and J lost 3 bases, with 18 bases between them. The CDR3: CASSPQGPATSYEQYF. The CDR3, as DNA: TGTGCCAGCTCACCTCAAGGACCGGCCACAAGCTACGAGCAGTACTTC.

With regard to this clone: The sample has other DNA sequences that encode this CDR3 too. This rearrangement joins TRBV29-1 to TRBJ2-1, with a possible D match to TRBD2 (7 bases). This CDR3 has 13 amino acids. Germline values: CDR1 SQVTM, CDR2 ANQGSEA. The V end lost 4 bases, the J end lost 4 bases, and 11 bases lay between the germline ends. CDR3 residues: CSVVRGGYNEQFF. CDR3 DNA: TGCAGCGTTGTGAGGGGGGGGTACAATGAGCAGTTCTTC.

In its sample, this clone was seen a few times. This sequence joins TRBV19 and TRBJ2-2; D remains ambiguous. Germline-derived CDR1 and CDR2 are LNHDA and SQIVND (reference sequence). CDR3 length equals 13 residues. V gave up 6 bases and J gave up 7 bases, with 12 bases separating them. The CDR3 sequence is CASRRAASGELFF. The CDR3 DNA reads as TGTGCCAGTAGAAGGGCGGCTAGCGGGGAGCTGTTTTTT.

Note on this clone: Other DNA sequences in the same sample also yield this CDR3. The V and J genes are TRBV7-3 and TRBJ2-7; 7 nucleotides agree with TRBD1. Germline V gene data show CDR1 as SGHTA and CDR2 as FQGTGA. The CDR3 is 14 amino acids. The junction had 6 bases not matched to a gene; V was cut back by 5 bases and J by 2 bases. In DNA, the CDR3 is TGTGCCAGCAGCCTGGCAGGGGGTACCTACGAGCAGTACTTC. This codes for CASSLAGGTYEQYF.

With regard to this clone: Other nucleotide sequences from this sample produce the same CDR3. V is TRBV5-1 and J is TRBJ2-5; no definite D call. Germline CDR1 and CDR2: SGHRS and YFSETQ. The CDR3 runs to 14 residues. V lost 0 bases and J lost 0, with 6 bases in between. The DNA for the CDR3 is TGCGCCAGCAGCTTGGCGACCGACCAAGAGACCCAGTACTTC. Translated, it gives CASSLATDQETQYF.

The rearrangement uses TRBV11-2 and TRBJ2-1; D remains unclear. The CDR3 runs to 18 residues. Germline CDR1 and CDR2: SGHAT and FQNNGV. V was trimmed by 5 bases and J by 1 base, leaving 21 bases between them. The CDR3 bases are TGTGCCAGCAGCCCCCAACACCGTGGGAACCCTTCCTACAATGAGCAGTTCTTC. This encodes CASSPQHRGNPSYNEQFF.

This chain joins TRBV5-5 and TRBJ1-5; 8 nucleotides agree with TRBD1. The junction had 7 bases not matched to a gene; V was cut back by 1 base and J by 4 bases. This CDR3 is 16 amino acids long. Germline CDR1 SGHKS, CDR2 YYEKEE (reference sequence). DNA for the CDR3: TGTGCCAGCAGCTTGCTTCCCGGACAGGGTAATCAGCCCCAGCATTTT. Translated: CASSLLPGQGNQPQHF.

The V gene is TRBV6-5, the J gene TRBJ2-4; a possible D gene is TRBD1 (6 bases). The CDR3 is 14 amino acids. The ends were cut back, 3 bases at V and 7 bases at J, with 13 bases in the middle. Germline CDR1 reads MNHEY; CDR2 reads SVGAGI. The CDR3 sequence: CASSYGERGNIQYF. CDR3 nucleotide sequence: TGTGCCAGCAGTTATGGAGAAAGGGGGAACATTCAGTACTTC.

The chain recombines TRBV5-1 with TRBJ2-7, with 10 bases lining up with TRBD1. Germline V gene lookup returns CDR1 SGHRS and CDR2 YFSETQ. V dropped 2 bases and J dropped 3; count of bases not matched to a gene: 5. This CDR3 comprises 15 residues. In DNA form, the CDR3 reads TGCGCCAGCAGCTTCGGGGGACAGGGGTTCTACGAGCAGTACTTC. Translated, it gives CASSFGGQGFYEQYF.